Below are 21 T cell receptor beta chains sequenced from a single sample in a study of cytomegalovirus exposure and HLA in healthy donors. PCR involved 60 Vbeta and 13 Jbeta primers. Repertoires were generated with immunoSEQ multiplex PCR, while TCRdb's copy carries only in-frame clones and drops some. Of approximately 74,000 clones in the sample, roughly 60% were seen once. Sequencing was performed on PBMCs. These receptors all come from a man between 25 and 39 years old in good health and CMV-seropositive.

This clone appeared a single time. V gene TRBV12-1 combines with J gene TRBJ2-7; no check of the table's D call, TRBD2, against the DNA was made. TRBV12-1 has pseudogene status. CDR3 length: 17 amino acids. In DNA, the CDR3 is TGTGCCAGCAGCTCAGGTCCCCTAGCGGGAGGGCCCCACGAGCAGTACTTC. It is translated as CASSSGPLAGGPHEQYF.

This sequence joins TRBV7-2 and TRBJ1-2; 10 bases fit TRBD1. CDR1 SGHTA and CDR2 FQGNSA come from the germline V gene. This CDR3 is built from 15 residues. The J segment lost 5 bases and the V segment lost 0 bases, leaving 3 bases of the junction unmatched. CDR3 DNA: TGTGCCAGCAGCTTAGCGACAGGGGGCGTATATGGCTACACCTTC. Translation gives CASSLATGGVYGYTF.

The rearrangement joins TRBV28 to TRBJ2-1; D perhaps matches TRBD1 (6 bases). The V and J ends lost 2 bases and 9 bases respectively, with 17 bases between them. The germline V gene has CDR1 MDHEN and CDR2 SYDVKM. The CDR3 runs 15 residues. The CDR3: CASSLPDSRQGEQFF. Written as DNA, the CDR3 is TGTGCCAGCAGTTTACCGGACAGCCGGCAGGGTGAGCAGTTCTTC.

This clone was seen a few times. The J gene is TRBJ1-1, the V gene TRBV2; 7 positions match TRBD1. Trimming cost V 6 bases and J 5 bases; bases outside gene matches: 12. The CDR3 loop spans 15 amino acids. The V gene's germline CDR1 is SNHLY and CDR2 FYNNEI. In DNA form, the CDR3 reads TGTGCCAGCAGCCAAACGCAGGGGGTAGGGACTGAAGCTTTCTTT. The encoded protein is CASSQTQGVGTEAFF.

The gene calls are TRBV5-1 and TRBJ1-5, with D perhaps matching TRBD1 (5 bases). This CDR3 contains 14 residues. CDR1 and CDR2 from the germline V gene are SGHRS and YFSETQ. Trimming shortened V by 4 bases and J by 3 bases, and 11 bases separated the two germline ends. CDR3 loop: CASSADSLNQPQHF. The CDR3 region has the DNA TGCGCCAGCAGCGCCGACAGTCTCAATCAGCCCCAGCATTTT.

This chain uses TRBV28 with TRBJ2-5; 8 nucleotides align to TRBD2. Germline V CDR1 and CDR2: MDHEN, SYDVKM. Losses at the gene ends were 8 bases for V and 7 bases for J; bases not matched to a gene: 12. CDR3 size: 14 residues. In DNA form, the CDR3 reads TGTGCCAGCTCATTGCGGGGGGTCCCCCGGACCCAGTACTTC. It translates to CASSLRGVPRTQYF.

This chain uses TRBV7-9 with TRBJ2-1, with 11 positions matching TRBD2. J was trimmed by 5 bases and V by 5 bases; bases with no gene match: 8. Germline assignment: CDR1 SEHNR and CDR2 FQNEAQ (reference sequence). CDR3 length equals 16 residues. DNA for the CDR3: TGTGCCAGCAGCCCTATAGCGGGGGGGCAAAACAATGAGCAGTTCTTC. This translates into CASSPIAGGQNNEQFF. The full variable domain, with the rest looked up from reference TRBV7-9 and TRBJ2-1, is DTGVSQNPRHKITKRGQNVTFRCDPISEHNRLYWYRQTLGQGPEFLTYFQNEAQLEKSRLLSDRFSAERPKGSFSTLEIQRTEQGDSAMYLCASSPIAGGQNNEQFFGPGTRLTVL.

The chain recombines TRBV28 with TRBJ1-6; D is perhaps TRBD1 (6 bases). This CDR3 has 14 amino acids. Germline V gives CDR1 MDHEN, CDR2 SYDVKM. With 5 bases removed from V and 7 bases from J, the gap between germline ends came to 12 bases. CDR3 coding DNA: TGTGCCAGCAGTCAGTGGGGGCCGAATTCACCCCTCCACTTT. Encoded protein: CASSQWGPNSPLHF.

The CDR3 here is CASSTRAYEQYF. CDR3 nucleotide sequence: TGTGCCAGCAGTACCAGGGCCTACGAGCAGTACTTC. The chain combines TRBV6-5 with TRBJ2-5; tentative D call: TRBD1 (5 bases). The J call may not be correct, given that the DNA end is closer to TRBJ2-7. Germline CDR1 reads MNHEY; CDR2 reads SVGAGI. The CDR3 is made up of 12 amino acids.

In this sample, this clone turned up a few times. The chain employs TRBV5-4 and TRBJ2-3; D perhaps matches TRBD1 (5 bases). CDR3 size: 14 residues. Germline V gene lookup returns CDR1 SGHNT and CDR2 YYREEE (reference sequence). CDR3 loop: CALTIGDRTDTQYF. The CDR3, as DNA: TGTGCACTAACCATAGGGGATCGAACAGATACGCAGTATTTT.

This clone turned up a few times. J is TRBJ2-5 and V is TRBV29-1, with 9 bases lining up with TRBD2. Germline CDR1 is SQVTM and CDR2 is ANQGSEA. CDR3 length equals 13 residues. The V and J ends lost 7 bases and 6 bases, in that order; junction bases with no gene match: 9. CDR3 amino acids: CSGYSGRGKTQYF. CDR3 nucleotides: TGCAGCGGATATAGCGGGAGAGGAAAGACCCAGTACTTC.

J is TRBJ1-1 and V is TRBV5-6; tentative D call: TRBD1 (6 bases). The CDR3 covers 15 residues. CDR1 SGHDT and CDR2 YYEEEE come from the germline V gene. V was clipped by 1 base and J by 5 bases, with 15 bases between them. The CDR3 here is CASSLRGARRTEAFF. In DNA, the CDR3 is TGTGCCAGCAGCTTGCGGGGGGCGAGAAGGACTGAAGCTTTCTTT.

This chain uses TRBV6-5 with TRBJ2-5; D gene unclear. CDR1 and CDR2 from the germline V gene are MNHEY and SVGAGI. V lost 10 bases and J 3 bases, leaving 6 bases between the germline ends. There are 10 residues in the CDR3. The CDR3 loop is CATREETQYF. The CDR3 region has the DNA TGTGCCACCCGAGAAGAGACCCAGTACTTC.

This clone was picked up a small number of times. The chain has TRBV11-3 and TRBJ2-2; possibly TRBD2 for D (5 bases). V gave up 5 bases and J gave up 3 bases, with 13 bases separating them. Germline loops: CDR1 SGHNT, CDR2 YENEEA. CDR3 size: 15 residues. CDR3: CASSPGVGDTGELFF. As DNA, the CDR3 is TGTGCCAGCAGCCCCGGGGTCGGCGACACCGGGGAGCTGTTTTTT.

CDR3: CAWSAGTEDSPLHF. CDR3 in DNA: TGTGCCTGGAGCGCCGGGACAGAGGATTCACCCCTCCACTTT. The rearrangement uses TRBV30 and TRBJ1-6; 7 bases align to TRBD1. Losses at the gene ends were 3 bases for V and 8 bases for J; bases not matched to a gene: 7. The CDR3 length is 14 residues. Germline lookup yields CDR1 GTSNPN and CDR2 SVGIG (reference sequence).

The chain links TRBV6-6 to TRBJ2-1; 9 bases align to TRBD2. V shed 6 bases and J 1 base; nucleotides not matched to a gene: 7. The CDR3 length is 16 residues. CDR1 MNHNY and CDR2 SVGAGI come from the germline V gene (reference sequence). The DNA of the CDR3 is TGTGCCAGCAGACCTCCAAGCGGGGGGTCCTACAATGAGCAGTTCTTC. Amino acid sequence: CASRPPSGGSYNEQFF.

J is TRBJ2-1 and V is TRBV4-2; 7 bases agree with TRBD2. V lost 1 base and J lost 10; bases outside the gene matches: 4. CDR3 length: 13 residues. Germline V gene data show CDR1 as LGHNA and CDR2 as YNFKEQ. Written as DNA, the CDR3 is TGTGCCAGCAGCCAAGTAATAGCGGGCGAGCAGTTCTTC. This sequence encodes CASSQVIAGEQFF.

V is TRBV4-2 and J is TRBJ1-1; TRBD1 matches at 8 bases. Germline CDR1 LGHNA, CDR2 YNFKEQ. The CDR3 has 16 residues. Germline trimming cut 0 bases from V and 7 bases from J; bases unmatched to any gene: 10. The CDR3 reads CASSQDAQTGVGEAFF. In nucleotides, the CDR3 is TGTGCCAGCAGCCAAGATGCCCAGACAGGGGTAGGTGAAGCTTTCTTT.

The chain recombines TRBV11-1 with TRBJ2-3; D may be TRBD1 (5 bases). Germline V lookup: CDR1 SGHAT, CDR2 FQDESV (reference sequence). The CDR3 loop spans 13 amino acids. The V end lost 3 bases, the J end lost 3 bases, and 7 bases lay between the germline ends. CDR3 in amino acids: CASSFPGTDTQYF. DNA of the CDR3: TGTGCCAGCAGCTTTCCAGGGACAGATACGCAGTATTTT.

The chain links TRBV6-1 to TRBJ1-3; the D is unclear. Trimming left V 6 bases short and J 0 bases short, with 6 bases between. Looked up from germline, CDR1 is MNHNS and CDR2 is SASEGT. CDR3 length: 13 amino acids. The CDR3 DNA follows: TGTGCCAGCAGGCGGAGCTCTGGAAACACCATATATTTT. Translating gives CASRRSSGNTIYF.

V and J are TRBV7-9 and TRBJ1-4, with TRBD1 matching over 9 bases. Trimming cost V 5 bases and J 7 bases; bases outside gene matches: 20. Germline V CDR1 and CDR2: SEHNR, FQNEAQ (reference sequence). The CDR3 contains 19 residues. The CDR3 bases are TGTGCCAGCAGCCTTAAAGACGAAGATTATCGGGACAGGGTTGAAAAACTGTTTTTT. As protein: CASSLKDEDYRDRVEKLFF. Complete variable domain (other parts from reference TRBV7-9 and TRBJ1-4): DTGVSQNPRHKITKRGQNVTFRCDPISEHNRLYWYRQTLGQGPEFLTYFQNEAQLEKSRLLSDRFSAERPKGSFSTLEIQRTEQGDSAMYLCASSLKDEDYRDRVEKLFFGSGTQLSVL.